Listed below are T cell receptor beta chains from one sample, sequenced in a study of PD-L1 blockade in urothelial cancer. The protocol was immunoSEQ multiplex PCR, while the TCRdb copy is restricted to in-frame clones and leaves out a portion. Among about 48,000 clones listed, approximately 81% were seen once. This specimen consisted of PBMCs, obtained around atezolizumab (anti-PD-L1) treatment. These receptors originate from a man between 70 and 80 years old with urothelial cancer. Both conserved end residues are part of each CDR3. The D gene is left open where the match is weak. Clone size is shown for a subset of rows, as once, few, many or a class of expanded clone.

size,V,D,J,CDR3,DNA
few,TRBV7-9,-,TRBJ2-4,CASSYGEQGGNIQYF,TGTGCCAGCAGCTATGGGGAACAGGGAGGGAACATTCAGTACTTC
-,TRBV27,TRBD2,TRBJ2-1,CASSLLAGGYNEQFF,TGTGCCAGCAGTTTACTAGCGGGCGGCTACAATGAGCAGTTCTTC
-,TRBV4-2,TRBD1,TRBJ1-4,CASSRLRQGAGNEKLFF,TGTGCCAGCAGCCGCCTTCGACAGGGGGCTGGTAATGAAAAACTGTTTTTT
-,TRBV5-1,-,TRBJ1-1,CASSGRENTEAFF,TGCGCCAGCAGTGGGAGGGAAAACACTGAAGCTTTCTTT
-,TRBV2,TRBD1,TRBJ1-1,CASTPTGGTEAFF,TGTGCCAGCACCCCGACAGGGGGCACTGAAGCTTTCTTT
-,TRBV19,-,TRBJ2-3,CASARLGRDTQYF,TGTGCCAGTGCAAGGCTAGGTCGAGATACGCAGTATTTT
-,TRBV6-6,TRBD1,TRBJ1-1,CASSWVRGIEAFF,TGTGCCAGCAGTTGGGTCAGGGGGATCGAAGCTTTCTTT
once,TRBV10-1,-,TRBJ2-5,CASSGPGQETQYF,TGCGCCAGCAGTGGGCCGGGACAAGAGACCCAGTACTTC
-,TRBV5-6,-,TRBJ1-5,CASSLGGVYSNQPQHF,TGTGCCAGCAGCTTGGGTGGAGTTTATAGCAATCAGCCCCAGCATTTT
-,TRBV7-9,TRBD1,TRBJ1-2,CASSLEGARGYTF,TGTGCCAGCAGCTTAGAGGGGGCGCGTGGCTACACCTTC
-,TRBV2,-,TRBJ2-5,CASRPGTSQETQYF,TGTGCCAGCAGACCTGGGACTTCTCAAGAGACCCAGTACTTC
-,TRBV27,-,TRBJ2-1,CASSQNLGGVHEQFF,TGTGCCAGCAGCCAAAATTTAGGGGGGGTGCATGAGCAGTTCTTC
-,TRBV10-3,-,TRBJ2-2,CAISESSLEVGELFF,TGTGCCATCAGTGAGTCGAGCCTAGAGGTCGGGGAGCTGTTTTTT
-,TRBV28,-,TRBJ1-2,CASGGSYGYTF,TGTGCCAGCGGGGGCAGCTATGGCTACACCTTC
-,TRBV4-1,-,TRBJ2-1,CASSQGETYNEQFF,TGCGCCAGCAGCCAGGGCGAGACCTACAATGAGCAGTTCTTC
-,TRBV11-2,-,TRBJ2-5,CASSLVSGGSGKGTQYF,TGTGCCAGCAGCTTAGTATCAGGCGGGTCGGGCAAGGGGACCCAGTACTTC
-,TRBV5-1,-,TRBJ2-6,CASSRTAHGANVLTF,TGCGCCAGCAGCCGGACTGCCCATGGGGCCAACGTCCTGACTTTC
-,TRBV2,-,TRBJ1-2,CASIPGQPSYGYTF,TGTGCCAGCATCCCCGGACAGCCCTCCTATGGCTACACCTTC
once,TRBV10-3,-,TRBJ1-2,CAISESAATNYGYTF,TGTGCCATCAGTGAGTCGGCTGCCACCAACTATGGCTACACCTTC
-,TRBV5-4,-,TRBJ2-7,CASSLDSREQYF,TGTGCCAGCAGCCTGGACTCTCGCGAGCAGTACTTC
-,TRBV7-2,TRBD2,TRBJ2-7,CASSLLAGLYEQYF,TGTGCCAGCAGTTTACTAGCGGGACTCTACGAGCAGTACTTC
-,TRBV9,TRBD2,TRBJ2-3,CASSVAGTITSHTQYF,TGTGCCAGCAGCGTAGCCGGGACTATTACATCGCATACGCAGTATTTT
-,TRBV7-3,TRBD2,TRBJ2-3,CASSLELAGGDTQYF,TGTGCCAGCAGCTTAGAACTAGCGGGGGGGGATACGCAGTATTTT
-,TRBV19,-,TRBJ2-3,CASSRQDSGDTQYF,TGTGCCAGTAGTCGACAGGACTCGGGAGATACGCAGTATTTT
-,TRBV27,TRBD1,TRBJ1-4,CASSWVGDRANEKLFF,TGTGCCAGCAGTTGGGTTGGTGACAGGGCAAATGAAAAACTGTTTTTT
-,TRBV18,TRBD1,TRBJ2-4,CASSPFISTGGDHGIQYF,TGTGCCAGCTCACCTTTTATTAGTACAGGGGGAGATCACGGCATTCAGTACTTC
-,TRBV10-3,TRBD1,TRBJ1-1,CAIKTGGQTEAFF,TGTGCCATCAAGACAGGGGGACAAACTGAAGCTTTCTTT
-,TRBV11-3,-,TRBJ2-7,CASSLGSAGSYEQYF,TGTGCCAGCAGCTTGGGATCAGCAGGGTCCTACGAGCAGTACTTC
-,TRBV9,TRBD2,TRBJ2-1,CASSVGGRGDEQFF,TGTGCCAGCAGCGTAGGCGGGAGGGGAGATGAGCAGTTCTTC
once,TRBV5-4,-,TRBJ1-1,CASSWAGRTEAFF,TGTGCCAGCAGCTGGGCGGGGAGGACTGAAGCTTTCTTT
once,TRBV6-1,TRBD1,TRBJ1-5,CASSESNRGSNQPQHF,TGTGCCAGCAGTGAATCTAACAGGGGCAGCAATCAGCCCCAGCATTTT
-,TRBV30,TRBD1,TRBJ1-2,CAWSRTGTHGYTF,TGTGCCTGGAGTCGGACAGGGACCCATGGCTACACCTTC
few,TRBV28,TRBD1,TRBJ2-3,CASSGAEGGDKTDTQYF,TGTGCCAGCAGTGGGGCCGAAGGGGGCGACAAAACAGATACGCAGTATTTT
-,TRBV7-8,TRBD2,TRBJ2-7,CASSLPGGGRAGGSSYEQYF,TGTGCCAGCAGCTTACCGGGAGGGGGAAGAGCGGGAGGATCGTCCTACGAGCAGTACTTC
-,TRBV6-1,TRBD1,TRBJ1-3,CASRQGADTGNTIYF,TGTGCCAGCAGACAGGGGGCCGACACAGGAAACACCATATATTTT
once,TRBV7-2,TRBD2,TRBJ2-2,CASSRGGGSAGELFF,TGTGCCAGCAGTCGCGGGGGGGGCAGCGCCGGGGAGCTGTTTTTT
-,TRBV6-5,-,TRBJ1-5,CASSYGGREQPQHF,TGTGCCAGCAGTTACGGAGGTCGAGAACAGCCCCAGCATTTT
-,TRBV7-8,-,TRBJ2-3,CASSHGGHGDTQYF,TGTGCCAGCAGCCACGGCGGTCATGGAGATACGCAGTATTTT
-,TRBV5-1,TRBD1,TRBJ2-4,CASSLSGDSNIQYF,TGCGCCAGCAGCTTGAGTGGGGACAGTAACATTCAGTACTTC
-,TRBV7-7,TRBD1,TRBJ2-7,CASSLGGGTGVYEQYF,TGTGCTAGCAGCTTAGGAGGGGGGACAGGGGTCTACGAGCAGTACTTC
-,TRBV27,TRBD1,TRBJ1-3,CASSPFHQGAPGNTIYF,TGTGCCAGCAGTCCCTTTCACCAGGGGGCCCCTGGAAACACCATATATTTT
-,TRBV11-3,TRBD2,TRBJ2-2,CASSRGLAGGEELFF,TGTGCCAGCAGCCGGGGACTAGCGGGAGGCGAGGAGCTGTTTTTT
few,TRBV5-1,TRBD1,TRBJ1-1,CASSPRTGGRTEAFF,TGCGCCAGCAGCCCACGAACAGGGGGCAGGACTGAAGCTTTCTTT
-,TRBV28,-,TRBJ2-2,CASMTGSDTGELFF,TGTGCCAGTATGACAGGTAGTGACACCGGGGAGCTGTTTTTT
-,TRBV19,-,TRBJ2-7,CASSIEGERAYEQYF,TGTGCCAGTAGTATAGAGGGAGAAAGGGCCTACGAGCAGTACTTC
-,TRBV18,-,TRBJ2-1,CASSGLLYNEQFF,TGTGCCAGCTCGGGTCTACTATACAATGAGCAGTTCTTC
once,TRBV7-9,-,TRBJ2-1,CASNPRGGGGDQFF,TGTGCCAGCAACCCGAGGGGGGGAGGCGGAGATCAGTTCTTC
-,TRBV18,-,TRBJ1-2,CASSPEKTGFWGYTF,TGTGCCAGCTCGCCAGAGAAAACAGGGTTTTGGGGCTACACCTTC
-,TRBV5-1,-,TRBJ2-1,CASSLAPGEGGEQFF,TGCGCCAGCAGCTTGGCGCCAGGGGAAGGGGGTGAGCAGTTCTTC